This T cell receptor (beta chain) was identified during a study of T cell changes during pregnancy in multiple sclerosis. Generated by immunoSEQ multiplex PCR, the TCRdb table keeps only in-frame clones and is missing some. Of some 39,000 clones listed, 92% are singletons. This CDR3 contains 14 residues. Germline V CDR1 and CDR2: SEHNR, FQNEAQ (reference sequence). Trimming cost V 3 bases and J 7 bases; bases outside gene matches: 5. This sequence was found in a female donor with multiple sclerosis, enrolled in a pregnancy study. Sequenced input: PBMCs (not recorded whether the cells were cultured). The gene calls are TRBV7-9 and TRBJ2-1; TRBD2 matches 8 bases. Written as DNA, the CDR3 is TGTGCCAGCAGCTTGGAGACTAGCGCAAATGAGCAGTTCTTC. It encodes CASSLETSANEQFF. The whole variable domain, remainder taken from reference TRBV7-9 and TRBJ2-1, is DTGVSQNPRHKITKRGQNVTFRCDPISEHNRLYWYRQTLGQGPEFLTYFQNEAQLEKSRLLSDRFSAERPKGSFSTLEIQRTEQGDSAMYLCASSLETSANEQFFGPGTRLTVL.